The T cell receptor beta chain under discussion was sequenced for a study of T cell changes during pregnancy in multiple sclerosis (dated by TCRdb to between 2018 and 2020). With respect to the entire study: The study examined how the T cell repertoire changed over the course of pregnancy in women with multiple sclerosis.

The library was prepared using the immunoSEQ multiplex PCR assay. As stored in TCRdb, this immuneACCESS dataset retains in-frame rearrangements with V and J assigned. A fraction of the clones does not appear; measured against another copy, unresolved V genes explain less than half of the discrepancy, and the remainder lacks a known reason. The sample contains around 62,000 clones, 89% of them found a single time. In total, the top ten clones hold roughly 2.5% of the sample. In the case of this clone: No antigen is known for it. The input lacks base qualities; no much larger clone sits a single base away.

The germline V gene supplies CDR1 SGHAT and CDR2 FQNNGV. Measured from the cysteine to the phenylalanine, the CDR3 is 17 residues long. The sequence is cut down to CDR3 DNA, 51 bases in frame from base 1. V is reduced by 5 bases and J by 0 bases, leaving a spacing of 14 bases between them. The starting material was peripheral blood, obtained in the first trimester of pregnancy. The sequence links TRBV11-2 to TRBJ2-6; TRBD1 is a weak D gene call, 5 bases matching. This TCR derives from a female donor with multiple sclerosis, enrolled in a pregnancy study. CDR3 protein: CASSRLQGRSGANVLTF. The nucleotides are TGTGCCAGCAGCCGGCTCCAGGGCCGCTCTGGGGCCAACGTCCTGACTTTC. Full variable domain (CDR3 extended with the reference TRBV11-2 and TRBJ2-6 proteins): EAGVAQSPRYKIIEKRQSVAFWCNPISGHATLYWYQQILGQGPKLLIQFQNNGVVDDSQLPKDRFSAERLKGVDSTLKIQPAKLEDSAVYLCASSRLQGRSGANVLTFGAGSRLTVL.